These 21 T cell receptor beta chains were sequenced from one sample in a study of response to subunit inactivated influenza vaccine. TCRdb reprocessed the RT-PCR reads with MiXCR, giving one entry per CDR3 protein. Of a few hundred thousand distinct CDR3 sequences listed, 21% are singletons. This specimen was PBMCs from blood, taken around 22 months after vaccination. The origin of the receptors is a man aged 50 to 69 who received an inactivated influenza vaccine.

In this sample, this clonotype turned up a few times. The rearrangement uses TRBV7-2 and TRBJ1-3; D remains ambiguous. CDR1 SGHTA and CDR2 FQGNSA come from the germline V gene. V lost 1 base to trimming and J lost 0 bases, with 10 bases between them. There are 16 residues in the CDR3. DNA of the CDR3: TGTGCCAGCAGCTTAGTCGTTCCGAGCTCTGGAAACACCATATATTTT. Its translation is CASSLVVPSSGNTIYF.

The V call is TRBV4-1, the J call TRBJ2-3; the D gene could be TRBD1 or TRBD2 (5 bases each). The CDR3 runs 15 residues. The germline CDR1 and CDR2 sequences are MGHRA and YSYEKL. Between the trimmed V and J ends, which lost 4 bases and 1 base, there was a span of 12 bases. CDR3 coding DNA: TGCGCCAGCAGCCGTTGGACGGGGCGCACAGATACGCAGTATTTT. This sequence encodes CASSRWTGRTDTQYF.

The sample holds a few counts of this clonotype. The chain couples TRBV5-5 to TRBJ1-1, with a weak D call TRBD1 (5 bases). Germline V gene sequence: CDR1 SGHKS, CDR2 YYEKEE (reference sequence). The CDR3 contains 15 residues. Trimming cost V 4 bases and J 3 bases, with 16 bases left between them. DNA for the CDR3: TGTGCCAGCAGCGGGGGATTCTCTGGGTACACTGAAGCTTTCTTT. It yields the protein CASSGGFSGYTEAFF.

This clonotype was detected many times. This chain's CDR3 is CASSYDRAYNSPLHF. The DNA of the CDR3 is TGTGCCAGCAGTTACGACAGGGCCTATAATTCACCCCTCCACTTT. This chain joins TRBV7-2 and TRBJ1-6; 7 positions match TRBD1. The CDR3 extends over 15 amino acids. CDR1 SGHTA and CDR2 FQGNSA come from the germline V gene. Losses at the gene ends were 6 bases for V and 2 bases for J; bases not matched to a gene: 4.

In its sample, this clonotype was seen a few times. The J gene is TRBJ2-1, the V gene TRBV7-2; TRBD2 matches 11 bases. This CDR3 has 16 amino acids. J was trimmed by 7 bases and V by 0 bases; bases with no gene match: 5. CDR1 and CDR2 (germline): SGHTA, FQGNSA. CDR3 nucleotide sequence: TGTGCCAGCAGCTTAGCTAGCGGGAGGGTCTGGAATGAGCAGTTCTTC. Residues: CASSLASGRVWNEQFF.

This clonotype was counted a single time. This chain uses TRBV5-1 with TRBJ2-5; D ambiguous. Germline lookup yields CDR1 SGHRS and CDR2 YFSETQ. The CDR3 is made up of 14 amino acids. Between the trimmed V and J ends, which lost 0 bases and 2 bases, there was a span of 8 bases. The CDR3 DNA is TGCGCCAGCAGCTTGGTGGGGATACAAGAGACCCAGTACTTC. Translated: CASSLVGIQETQYF. The variable domain in full, completed from reference TRBV5-1 and TRBJ2-5, reads KAGVTQTPRYLIKTRGQQVTLSCSPISGHRSVSWYQQTPGQGLQFLFEYFSETQRNKGNFPGRFSGRQFSNSRSEMNVSTLELGDSALYLCASSLVGIQETQYFGPGTRLLVL.

J is TRBJ1-5 and V is TRBV27; unclear D gene. CDR1 is MNHEY, CDR2 SMNVEV, per germline (reference sequence). The V gene lost 8 bases and the J gene lost 0 bases, with 20 bases spanning the gap. The CDR3 runs to 17 residues. The chain's CDR3 is CASSRGSMDISNQPQHF. In nucleotides, the CDR3 is TGTGCCAGCTCTAGAGGGTCGATGGATATTAGCAATCAGCCCCAGCATTTT.

The V and J genes are TRBV7-8 and TRBJ2-7; D could derive from TRBD1 or TRBD2 (5 bases each). V lost 5 bases and J lost 4, with 18 bases in between. The CDR3 runs to 15 residues. Germline V gives CDR1 SGHVS, CDR2 FQNEAQ. The CDR3 sequence: CASSPMGTAKYEQYF. CDR3 DNA sequence: TGTGCCAGCAGCCCAATGGGGACCGCTAAGTACGAGCAGTACTTC.

This clonotype has ten or more counts. The chain couples TRBV7-2 to TRBJ1-6; D is unresolved. This CDR3 has 17 residues. Trimming took off 5 bases at V and 0 bases at J, with 14 bases between the two ends. Germline V gives CDR1 SGHTA, CDR2 FQGNSA. The CDR3 here is CASSPQSGSSYNSPLHF. In nucleotides, the CDR3 is TGTGCCAGCAGCCCACAATCCGGGAGCTCCTATAATTCACCCCTCCACTTT.

Only a few counts were recorded for this clonotype. V is TRBV12-3 or TRBV12-4 and J is TRBJ2-7, with D uncertain. The CDR3 covers 13 residues. The V end lost 1 base, the J end lost 1 base, and 5 bases lay between the germline ends. CDR3 sequence reads: CASSLGVSYEQYF. DNA for the CDR3: TGTGCCAGCAGTTTAGGGGTATCCTACGAGCAGTACTTC.

V usage is TRBV7-2 and J usage is TRBJ1-6; perhaps TRBD1 as D (5 bases). CDR1 is SGHTA and CDR2 is FQGNSA in the germline V gene. This CDR3 spans 15 amino acids. Trimming left V 4 bases short and J 6 bases short, with 13 bases between. CDR3 amino acids: CASSSDGGGNSPLHF. The CDR3 DNA reads as TGTGCCAGCAGCTCGGACGGGGGTGGTAATTCACCCCTCCACTTT.

The rearrangement uses TRBV20-1 and TRBJ2-5; D may be TRBD2 (6 bases). Trimming stripped 0 bases from V and 5 bases from J, with 13 bases between. CDR1 is DFQATT and CDR2 is SNEGSKA in the germline V gene (reference sequence). This CDR3 contains 14 residues. The CDR3, as DNA: TGCAGTGCTAGAGATACGGGGGTGGGGGAGACCCAGTACTTC. Its protein is CSARDTGVGETQYF.

This clonotype has a handful of counts. This chain connects TRBV30 to TRBJ2-4, with TRBD1 matching over 10 bases. J gave up 9 bases and V 0 bases, and 8 bases lay outside the gene matches. This CDR3 contains 15 residues. The V gene's germline CDR1 is GTSNPN and CDR2 SVGIG (reference sequence). CDR3 protein: CAWSVTGGASGIQYF. CDR3 nucleotide sequence: TGTGCCTGGAGTGTGACAGGGGGCGCATCTGGCATTCAGTACTTC.

This clonotype has just a few counts. V and J are TRBV7-2 and TRBJ2-1; 12 bases line up with TRBD2. Per the germline V gene, CDR1 is SGHTA and CDR2 is FQGNSA. This CDR3 has 17 residues. The V and J ends lost 7 bases and 2 bases, in that order; junction bases with no gene match: 9. Here the CDR3 reads CASTGGLAGFTYNEQFF. The CDR3 region has the DNA TGTGCCAGCACGGGGGGACTAGCGGGTTTTACCTACAATGAGCAGTTCTTC.

The chain uses TRBV10-3 and TRBJ2-7; the match to TRBD1 covers 12 bases. The CDR3 extends over 14 amino acids. Germline CDR1 and CDR2: ENHRY and SYGVKD. Trimming cost V 8 bases and J 7 bases; bases outside gene matches: 9. CDR3 coding DNA: TGTGCCATCCATGCCGGGGACAGGGGGCAAGAGCAGTACTTC. It specifies CAIHAGDRGQEQYF.

This clonotype turned up a few times. The V gene is TRBV20-1, the J gene TRBJ1-5, with D possibly being TRBD1 (6 bases). The CDR3 covers 17 residues. V was pared by 3 bases and J by 4 bases, with 22 bases between. Germline V gene lookup returns CDR1 DFQATT and CDR2 SNEGSKA (reference sequence). The CDR3 DNA sequence: TGCAGTGCTAGTCCCAGTAGAGGCAGGGGAATGAATCAGCCCCAGCATTTT. This codes for CSASPSRGRGMNQPQHF.

The table lists this clonotype with a few counts. V gene TRBV15 combines with J gene TRBJ1-1; 9 bases are a match to TRBD1. In germline, CDR1 is LNHNV, CDR2 YYDKDF (reference sequence). V shed 5 bases and J 3 bases; nucleotides not matched to a gene: 7. The CDR3 loop spans 15 amino acids. CDR3 protein: CATSEDRGRYTEAFF. In nucleotides, the CDR3 is TGTGCCACCAGCGAGGACAGGGGTAGGTACACTGAAGCTTTCTTT. Complete variable domain (other parts from reference TRBV15 and TRBJ1-1): DAMVIQNPRYQVTQFGKPVTLSCSQTLNHNVMYWYQQKSSQAPKLLFHYYDKDFNNEADTPDNFQSRRPNTSFCFLDIRSPGLGDTAMYLCATSEDRGRYTEAFFGQGTRLTVV.

The chain is built from TRBV29-1 and TRBJ1-1; D is ambiguous. In germline, CDR1 is SQVTM, CDR2 ANQGSEA. V was pared by 3 bases and J by 10 bases, with 18 bases between. This CDR3 region has 13 residues. The DNA of the CDR3 is TGCAGCGTTGAGGACGGCGAAGGTCGGGGAGCTTTCTTT. Its protein is CSVEDGEGRGAFF.

This chain joins TRBV15 and TRBJ1-5; tentative D call: TRBD1 (5 bases). Germline CDR1 is LNHNV and CDR2 is YYDKDF (reference sequence). V was trimmed by 0 bases and J by 4 bases, leaving 10 bases between them. The CDR3 is 15 amino acids. The CDR3 spells CATSRDRRQNQPQHF. The CDR3 DNA reads TGTGCCACCAGCAGAGATCGTCGACAGAATCAGCCCCAGCATTTT.

This clonotype was counted many times. The chain combines TRBV12-3 or TRBV12-4 with TRBJ1-1; TRBD1 is a possible D gene (5 bases). V was shortened by 5 bases and J by 8 bases, with 9 bases between the two germline ends. This CDR3 comprises 11 residues. CDR3 bases: TGTGCCAGCAGTCCCGGGGGGGAAGCTTTCTTT. Its translation: CASSPGGEAFF.

This clonotype was found a few times. This chain uses TRBV10-1 with TRBJ2-3; 8 nucleotides match TRBD2. Germline V gene data show CDR1 as WNHNN and CDR2 as SYGVQD (reference sequence). The CDR3 runs 15 residues. Trimming cost V 5 bases and J 0 bases; bases outside gene matches: 4. The CDR3 loop reads CASSFSGDSTDTQYF. Here the CDR3 DNA reads TGCGCCAGCAGTTTTAGCGGGGATAGCACAGATACGCAGTATTTT.